This T cell receptor beta chain comes out of a study of early T cells in non-severe SARS-CoV-2 infection. The wider study: Unsorted whole-blood RNA was sequenced in bulk, leaving chains unpaired. Study-wide findings and caveats: Anti-spike CD8 specificities were favored by VDJdb matching, whose results missed private and CD4 specificities.

Attachment of unique molecular identifiers was made to individual cDNA molecules. MiXCR, applied by TCRdb to the 5' RACE reads, yields one record per CDR3 protein. The sample holds 70,000 to 85,000 distinct CDR3 sequences; 10% to 15% are singletons and the top ten take over 6%. The table lists this clonotype with a few counts. What it recognizes is unknown. CDR1 and CDR2 (germline): SGDLS, YYNGEE. Trimming shortened V by 4 bases and J by 4 bases, and 11 bases separated the two germline ends. The CDR3 has 14 residues. Specimen: whole blood. The clonotype was recovered from an adult who was a healthcare worker with PCR-confirmed SARS-CoV-2 infection or an uninfected control (not recorded which). V and J are TRBV9 and TRBJ2-2; tentative D call: TRBD1 (6 bases). CDR3 residues: CASSPTGSTGELFF. The DNA for the CDR3 is TGTGCCAGCAGCCCCACAGGGAGCACCGGGGAGCTGTTTTTT.